These 3 T cell receptor beta chains originate from one sample sequenced in a study of shared clonotypes between healthy human individuals. Measured with immunoSEQ multiplex PCR; TCRdb has only the in-frame clones, and not every one. Of some 2 million clones listed, about 95% are singletons. Naive CD8 cells lacked CD45RO and underwent positive selection for CCR7, leaving out terminally differentiated effector memory CD45RA+ cells. Sequencing was done on a sample of naive CD8+ T cells sorted from blood. These receptors were taken from a man aged 18 to 29 in good health.

The chain combines TRBV2 with TRBJ2-4; 8 bases are shared with TRBD1. V gave up 2 bases and J gave up 4 bases; unmatched junction bases: 4. CDR1 SNHLY and CDR2 FYNNEI come from the germline V gene. The CDR3 runs 15 residues. The CDR3 protein is CASSETGTGKNIQYF. The CDR3 bases are TGTGCCAGCAGTGAAACTGGGACAGGAAAAAACATTCAGTACTTC.

The chain uses TRBV14 and TRBJ2-1, with a possible D match to TRBD2 (6 bases). CDR3 length: 16 residues. Germline CDR1 is SGHDN and CDR2 is FVKESK. V lost 1 base and J 3 bases, leaving 13 bases between the germline ends. CDR3 nucleotides: TGTGCCAGCAGCCAAGGGGTGACTAGGGGCTACAATGAGCAGTTCTTC. Translating gives CASSQGVTRGYNEQFF.

CDR3 residues: CASNRGPYNEQFF. The DNA for the CDR3 is TGCGCCAGCAACAGGGGGCCTTACAATGAGCAGTTCTTC. V usage is TRBV10-2 and J usage is TRBJ2-1; TRBD1 matches at 9 bases. Germline assignment: CDR1 WSHSY and CDR2 SAAADI. This CDR3 is 13 amino acids long. V shed 7 bases and J 4 bases; nucleotides not matched to a gene: 2.